The clone carrying this TCR beta chain was found once. Its antigen is still unknown. Between the trimmed V and J ends, which lost 0 bases and 4 bases, there was a span of 13 bases. The CDR3 consists of 15 residues. Germline CDR1 GTSNPN, CDR2 SVGIG (reference sequence). These data originate in a study of T cells in localized non-small cell lung cancer. The method was immunoSEQ multiplex PCR; TCRdb's version includes in-frame clones alone and lacks a portion of them. The sample holds around 50,000 clones, around 87% seen once. Regarding the study as a whole: Higher blood T cell density tracked longer overall survival.

This specimen consisted of PBMCs, obtained before any cancer treatment. The TCR sequence derives from a man aged 40-75 years with stage II lung adenocarcinoma. This chain connects TRBV30 to TRBJ1-3; possible D gene TRBD1, 5 bases. Written as DNA, the CDR3 is TGTGCCTGGAGTGTAACAAGGGGCTCCGGAAACACCATATATTTT. Residues: CAWSVTRGSGNTIYF. Full variable domain (missing parts from reference TRBV30 and TRBJ1-3): SQTIHQWPATLVQPVGSPLSLECTVEGTSNPNLYWYRQAAGRGLQLLFYSVGIGQISSEVPQNLSASRPQDRQFILSSKKLLLSDSGFYLCAWSVTRGSGNTIYFGEGSWLTVV.